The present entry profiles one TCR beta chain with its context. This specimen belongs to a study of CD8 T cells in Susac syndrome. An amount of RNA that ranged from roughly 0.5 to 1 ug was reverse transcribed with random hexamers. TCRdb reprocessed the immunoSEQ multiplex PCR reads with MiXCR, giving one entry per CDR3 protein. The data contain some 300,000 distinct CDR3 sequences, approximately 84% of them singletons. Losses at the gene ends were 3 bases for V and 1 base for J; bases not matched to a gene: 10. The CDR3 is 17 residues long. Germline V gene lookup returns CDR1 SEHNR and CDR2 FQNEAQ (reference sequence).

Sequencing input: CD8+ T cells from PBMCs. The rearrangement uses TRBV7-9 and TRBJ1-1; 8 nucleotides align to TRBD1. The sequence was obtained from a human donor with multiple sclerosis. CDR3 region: CASSFNLRTGPNTEAFF. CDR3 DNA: TGTGCCAGCAGCTTCAATTTACGGACAGGGCCGAACACTGAAGCTTTCTTT.